This T cell receptor (beta chain) was recovered during a study of blood T cell repertoires in COVID-19. Across the whole study: In each case, the material was cDNA or gDNA derived from T cells, B-cell-depleted T cells, or PBMCs.

Symptom resolution, clearance, or two negative PCRs marked donors in Cohort 3 as recovered. Germline CDR1 and CDR2: MDHEN and SYDVKM. The CDR3 runs to 15 residues. Losses at the gene ends were 4 bases for V and 1 base for J; bases not matched to a gene: 5. The repertoire was sequenced with immunoSEQ multiplex PCR; TCRdb's copy has only in-frame clones and lacks some. The repertoire has fewer than 400,000 clones, about 89% of them found once; the top ten carry roughly 5%. The sequenced sample was PBMCs or T cells enriched from blood (not recorded which). The TCR sequence derives from a man in his sixties who had recovered from COVID-19. The chain employs TRBV28 and TRBJ2-7, with TRBD1 matching 9 bases. CDR3 nucleotides: TGTGCCAGCAGTTCACCCGGGACAGGGTCCTACGAGCAGTACTTC. It codes for CASSSPGTGSYEQYF.